This T cell receptor (beta chain) was identified in a study of cytomegalovirus exposure and HLA in healthy donors. The PCR ran on 60 Vbeta and 13 Jbeta primers. The assay was immunoSEQ multiplex PCR, and TCRdb's table has in-frame clones only and misses some. Recorded for this sample: about 25,000 clones. Germline-derived CDR1 and CDR2 are SQVTM and ANQGSEA. Deletions cut 6 bases from V and 13 bases from J, with 24 bases between. The length of the CDR3 is 14 residues. General observations from the study: In presence/absence analyses, roughly uniform sequencing depth across donors was assumed. In an earlier analysis, about 87% or about 30%: the productive usage of most TCR beta V segments.

On this clone: The antigen remains unidentified.

The sequenced material came from PBMCs. J is TRBJ1-4 and V is TRBV29-1; possible D gene TRBD1, 5 bases. The sequence came from a male donor in good health and CMV-seropositive. Here the CDR3 reads CSVRTGTYRDGLFF. As DNA, the CDR3 is TGCAGCGTGAGGACGGGGACTTACCGAGATGGACTGTTTTTT.